What follows are 21 T cell receptor beta chains derived from one specimen sequenced in a study of T cell repertoires in cytomegalovirus infection (dated by TCRdb to about 2019). According to the study, the label for this sample's treatment or condition signals: in vitro stimulation with specific CMV peptide epitopes to enrich CMV-specific T cells. No antigen has been identified for these receptors. The run used an Illumina HiSeq 1500. TCRdb ran its own pipeline on the public reads, namely fastp trimming at Q25 and MiXCR clone calling, and kept in-frame beta chains. Each entry merges the rows of one CDR3 protein and shows their most common DNA and genes. The sample table lists approximately 910,000 distinct CDR3 sequences, around 30% of them with a count of one. Together, the top ten hold about 14% of the sample. Here the sequenced sample was cultured CD8+ T cells from PBMCs, taken from culture after CMV antigen stimulation. The receptors originated from a human donor in good health (CMV status not recorded). Some clones in this sample may be carry-over from other donors' samples.

This clonotype was found once. The gene calls are TRBV20-1 and TRBJ1-1; TRBD1 matches at 8 bases. Trimming at V came to 4 bases and at J to 0 bases, leaving 10 bases not matched to a gene. The CDR3 runs 16 residues. In germline, CDR1 is DFQATT, CDR2 SNEGSKA (reference sequence). CDR3 in DNA: TGCAGTGCTAATATTCCCGGACAGGGATTGAACACTGAAGCTTTCTTT. Residues: CSANIPGQGLNTEAFF.

The V call is TRBV5-6, the J call TRBJ1-2; 8 bases match TRBD1. The CDR3 sequence is 15 residues long. CDR1 SGHDT and CDR2 YYEEEE come from the germline V gene. J lost 0 bases, V lost 4 bases, and 5 bases had no gene match. For the CDR3, the DNA is TGTGCCAGCAGCGGAACGGACAGGGCTAACTATGGCTACACCTTC. Translation: CASSGTDRANYGYTF.

This clonotype was counted only a few times. The chain carries TRBV7-2 and TRBJ2-3; D possibly corresponds to TRBD2 (7 bases). Germline CDR1 is SGHTA and CDR2 is FQGNSA. This CDR3 is 18 amino acids long. The germline V and J ends were trimmed by 1 base and 2 bases, with 19 bases remaining between them. CDR3 sequence: CASSLGRGGGAFTDTQYF. CDR3 DNA: TGTGCCAGCAGCTTAGGGAGGGGAGGGGGGGCTTTCACAGATACGCAGTATTTT.

This clonotype was detected only a few times. The chain joins TRBV28 to TRBJ2-4; D might be TRBD1 (5 bases). The CDR3 runs 15 residues. Trimming took 2 bases from V and 2 from J, leaving 10 bases between them. Per the germline V gene, CDR1 is MDHEN and CDR2 is SYDVKM. The CDR3 DNA follows: TGTGCCAGCAGTTTACAGGGAACAACCAAAAACATTCAGTACTTC. Its translation is CASSLQGTTKNIQYF.

The J gene is TRBJ1-1, the V gene TRBV4-1, with TRBD1 as a possible D gene (5 bases). V lost 4 bases and J lost 6, with 9 bases in between. CDR1 is MGHRA and CDR2 is YSYEKL in the germline V gene. The CDR3 consists of 12 residues. CDR3 region: CASSPKGSEAFF. The CDR3 region has the DNA TGCGCCAGCAGCCCCAAGGGGTCTGAAGCTTTCTTT.

This clonotype has only a few counts. The V and J genes are TRBV27 and TRBJ1-4; D is unresolved. The length of the CDR3 is 14 residues. CDR1 MNHEY and CDR2 SMNVEV come from the germline V gene (reference sequence). The V gene lost 3 bases and the J gene lost 6 bases, with 11 bases spanning the gap. DNA of the CDR3: TGTGCCAGCAGTTTCATAGGGAAGGATGAAAAACTGTTTTTT. Translation gives CASSFIGKDEKLFF. The full variable domain, rest sourced from reference TRBV27 and TRBJ1-4, is EAQVTQNPRYLITVTGKKLTVTCSQNMNHEYMSWYRQDPGLGLRQIYYSMNVEVTDKGDVPEGYKVSRKEKRNFPLILESPSPNQTSLYFCASSFIGKDEKLFFGSGTQLSVL.

The chain employs TRBV5-5 and TRBJ1-2; TRBD1 agrees at 8 bases. Germline values: CDR1 SGHKS, CDR2 YYEKEE (reference sequence). This CDR3 comprises 15 residues. V gave up 5 bases and J gave up 4 bases; unmatched junction bases: 10. The CDR3 spells CASSPDREGFYGYTF. CDR3 DNA: TGTGCCAGCAGTCCGGACAGGGAGGGATTCTATGGCTACACCTTC.

At least ten counts were recorded for this clonotype. J is TRBJ1-1 and V is TRBV7-9; maybe TRBD1 (5 bases). CDR1 is SEHNR, CDR2 FQNEAQ, per germline (reference sequence). Trimming removed 0 bases from V and 0 bases from J, with 8 bases in between. The CDR3 spans 15 residues. As DNA, the CDR3 is TGTGCCAGCAGCTTAGCGCAGGGCATGAACACTGAAGCTTTCTTT. It yields the protein CASSLAQGMNTEAFF.

This sequence joins TRBV11-2 and TRBJ2-2, with 12 bases that match TRBD2. The CDR3 spans 19 residues. V shed 3 bases, J shed 4 bases, and the junction held 12 bases outside the gene matches. Germline lookup yields CDR1 SGHAT and CDR2 FQNNGV. The CDR3 spells CASSLTWLAGGPGTGELFF. In DNA form, the CDR3 reads TGTGCCAGCAGCTTGACTTGGCTAGCGGGGGGGCCTGGCACCGGGGAGCTGTTTTTT.

The chain couples TRBV3-1 to TRBJ2-5; the D gene could be TRBD1 or TRBD2 (6 bases each). The CDR3 loop spans 14 amino acids. Trimming removed 0 bases at V and 5 bases at J, with 10 bases between. Germline V gene lookup returns CDR1 LGHDT and CDR2 YNNKEL (reference sequence). The CDR3 DNA reads as TGTGCCAGCAGCCAAGAACGGGGGCCGGAGACCCAGTACTTC. Translating gives CASSQERGPETQYF.

In nucleotides, the CDR3 is TGTGCCAGCAACGGCCGGGACTGGGGCCGGGATACGCAGTATTTT. It is translated as CASNGRDWGRDTQYF. The V call is TRBV6-6, the J call TRBJ2-3; D is possibly TRBD2 (6 bases). The CDR3 is 15 amino acids. Germline lookup yields CDR1 MNHNY and CDR2 SVGAGI (reference sequence). V lost 7 bases and J 6 bases, leaving 20 bases between the germline ends.

This clonotype came up many times. This chain uses TRBV6-2 or TRBV6-3 with TRBJ1-1; 7 bases are a match to TRBD1. CDR1 and CDR2 from the germline V gene are MNHEY and SVGEGT. The J segment lost 2 bases and the V segment lost 2 bases, leaving 8 bases of the junction unmatched. CDR3 length equals 16 residues. This chain's CDR3 is CASSYPRGTANTEAFF. DNA for the CDR3: TGTGCCAGCAGTTACCCTCGGGGGACAGCCAACACTGAAGCTTTCTTT.

Comments on this clonotype: The junction departs from the called germline gene at one end, perhaps through a read error. The J gene is TRBJ1-5, the V gene TRBV7-2; D uncertain. CDR1 is SGHTA and CDR2 is FQGNSA in the germline V gene. The CDR3 covers 15 residues. As DNA, the CDR3 is TGTGCCAGCAGCTTAAGGGCTCATAGCAATAAGCCCCAGCATTTT. Its translation: CASSLRAHSNKPQHF.

The gene calls are TRBV7-6 and TRBJ2-5, with D tentatively TRBD1 or TRBD2 (5 bases each). Germline V gene data show CDR1 as SGHVS and CDR2 as FNYEAQ. This CDR3 is 15 amino acids long. Trimming shortened V by 1 base and J by 1 base, and 10 bases separated the two germline ends. CDR3 sequence reads: CASSLGVGAQETQYF. CDR3 DNA sequence: TGTGCCAGCAGCTTAGGGGTCGGGGCCCAAGAGACCCAGTACTTC.

This chain connects TRBV6-6 to TRBJ2-7; weak D call: TRBD1 (6 bases). From germline, CDR1 is MNHNY and CDR2 SVGAGI (reference sequence). Trimming took 0 bases from V and 1 from J, leaving 13 bases between them. This CDR3 region has 16 residues. CDR3 amino acids: CASSYSMGARSYEQYF. The CDR3 coding sequence is TGTGCCAGCAGTTACTCGATGGGGGCGCGTTCCTACGAGCAGTACTTC.

This clonotype showed up just once. This chain uses TRBV29-1 with TRBJ1-6; the match to TRBD1 covers 7 bases. The ends lost 8 bases at V and 14 bases at J; junction bases unmatched: 15. The CDR3 runs 13 residues. Germline V gives CDR1 SQVTM, CDR2 ANQGSEA. CDR3 bases: TGCAGCCCCGGCCTCGGGACAGCCCGAACCCTCCACTTT. Translated, it gives CSPGLGTARTLHF.

This clonotype came up a few times. The chain carries TRBV6-5 and TRBJ1-5, with D maybe TRBD1 (5 bases). CDR1 and CDR2 from the germline V gene are MNHEY and SVGAGI. Trimming removed 8 bases at V and 2 bases at J, with 19 bases between. The CDR3 consists of 16 residues. As DNA, the CDR3 is TGTGCCAGCCGCCAGGCGTGGGGCGGGGGCAATCAGCCCCAGCATTTT. Its protein product is CASRQAWGGGNQPQHF.

This clonotype was found a few times. The V call is TRBV7-9, the J call TRBJ2-1; D possibly uses TRBD1 or TRBD2 (6 bases each). V was clipped by 6 bases and J by 1 base, with 10 bases between them. The CDR3 consists of 14 residues. Per germline, CDR1 SEHNR and CDR2 FQNEAQ (reference sequence). The CDR3 sequence: CASRGGTSYNEQFF. The CDR3 DNA sequence: TGTGCCAGCAGAGGGGGGACTTCCTACAATGAGCAGTTCTTC.

This clonotype has a handful of counts. The chain has TRBV6-1 and TRBJ2-4, with D hard to call. The CDR3 contains 16 residues. Deletions cut 6 bases from V and 0 bases from J, with 15 bases between. The germline V gene encodes CDR1 MNHNS and CDR2 SASEGT. CDR3 nucleotides: TGTGCCAGCAGGACCGGACCGAGACTAGCCAAAAACATTCAGTACTTC. Protein: CASRTGPRLAKNIQYF.

The rearrangement uses TRBV20-1 and TRBJ2-3; D possibly uses TRBD1 or TRBD2 (5 bases each). CDR3 length: 11 amino acids. With 5 bases removed from V and 5 bases from J, the gap between germline ends came to 8 bases. The germline V gene encodes CDR1 DFQATT and CDR2 SNEGSKA (reference sequence). CDR3 amino acids: CSAGGQDTQYF. CDR3 in DNA: TGCAGTGCTGGAGGACAAGATACGCAGTATTTT.

This clonotype was counted only a few times. V is TRBV27 and J is TRBJ2-2, with D unclear. Germline CDR1 MNHEY, CDR2 SMNVEV (reference sequence). This CDR3 has 11 amino acids. V shed 10 bases and J shed 3 bases, with 6 bases lying between them. The CDR3 DNA reads as TGTGCCACCTTCTACACCGGGGAGCTGTTTTTT. This encodes CATFYTGELFF.